Listed below are T cell receptor beta chains from one sample, sequenced in a study of control samples from healthy donors and cancer patients. The repertoire was sequenced with immunoSEQ multiplex PCR; TCRdb's copy has only in-frame clones and lacks some. The sample holds about 160,000 clones, just over 95% seen once. Material for sequencing was blood. The receptors come from a woman under 40 in good health. Each CDR3 is given with its conserved first and last residue. The D gene is left open where the match is weak. Size tells how often a clone was seen (once, few, many) or the class of an expanded clone, and some rows leave it out.

D gene: .
V gene: TRBV28
clone size: .
J gene: TRBJ1-5
CDR3 DNA: TGTGCCACCAGTTTATGGAGGCTTAGCAATCAGCCCCAGCATTTT
CDR3 protein: CATSLWRLSNQPQHF

D gene: .
V gene: TRBV6-5
clone size: .
J gene: TRBJ2-3
CDR3 DNA: TGTGCCAGCGGCTACAGCTCAGATACGCAGTATTTT
CDR3 protein: CASGYSSDTQYF

D gene: TRBD1
V gene: TRBV27
clone size: .
J gene: TRBJ1-5
CDR3 DNA: TGTGCCAGCAGTCCCCTGGACAGGGGTGGAAATCAGCCCCAGCATTTT
CDR3 protein: CASSPLDRGGNQPQHF

D gene: .
V gene: TRBV2
clone size: .
J gene: TRBJ2-2
CDR3 DNA: TGTGCCAGCAGCCTAGAGGGCACAGGGCTAAACACCGGGGAGCTGTTTTTT
CDR3 protein: CASSLEGTGLNTGELFF

D gene: .
V gene: TRBV3-1/TRBV3-2
clone size: .
J gene: TRBJ1-5
CDR3 DNA: TGTGCCAGCGCCTCCTCAGGGGACCATCAGCCCCAGCATTTT
CDR3 protein: CASASSGDHQPQHF

D gene: TRBD1
V gene: TRBV28
clone size: .
J gene: TRBJ2-7
CDR3 DNA: TGTGCCAGCAGTTTATTAGTGGGACAGGCCACCCCCTACGAGCAGTACTTC
CDR3 protein: CASSLLVGQATPYEQYF

D gene: .
V gene: TRBV19
clone size: .
J gene: TRBJ2-3
CDR3 DNA: TGTGCCAGTAGTACAAGGACTCCCCCAGATACGCAGTATTTT
CDR3 protein: CASSTRTPPDTQYF

D gene: TRBD1
V gene: TRBV10-3
clone size: .
J gene: TRBJ2-1
CDR3 DNA: TGTGCCATCAGTGAAGGACAGGACAATGAGCAGTTCTTC
CDR3 protein: CAISEGQDNEQFF

D gene: .
V gene: TRBV7-9
clone size: .
J gene: TRBJ2-7
CDR3 DNA: TGTGCCAGCAGCCGCTCTCCACCCCGTCAGGGGATAGATGGCGCCTATCAGTACTTC
CDR3 protein: CASSRSPPRQGIDGAYQYF

D gene: .
V gene: TRBV9
clone size: .
J gene: TRBJ2-1
CDR3 DNA: TGTGCCAGCAGCGTAGAGACAGTGGGCTACAATGAGCAGTTCTTC
CDR3 protein: CASSVETVGYNEQFF

D gene: TRBD2
V gene: TRBV28
clone size: .
J gene: TRBJ2-7
CDR3 DNA: TGTGCCAGCAGTCCCGGGACTAGCGGGAGTCCCGAGCAGTACTTC
CDR3 protein: CASSPGTSGSPEQYF

D gene: TRBD1
V gene: TRBV5-1
clone size: .
J gene: TRBJ1-3
CDR3 DNA: TGCGCCAGCAGCTGGGGGCAGGGGGTGAACACCATATATTTT
CDR3 protein: CASSWGQGVNTIYF

D gene: TRBD1
V gene: TRBV23-1
clone size: .
J gene: TRBJ1-2
CDR3 DNA: TGCGCCAGCAGTCAATACGAGGGACAGGAGGAGGCTACTAACTATGGCTACACCTTC
CDR3 protein: CASSQYEGQEEATNYGYTF

D gene: .
V gene: TRBV30
clone size: few
J gene: TRBJ1-5
CDR3 DNA: TGTGCCTGGAGTGTACTGGGGGACGGCAATCAGCCCCAGCATTTT
CDR3 protein: CAWSVLGDGNQPQHF

D gene: TRBD2
V gene: TRBV14
clone size: .
J gene: TRBJ2-1
CDR3 DNA: TGTGCCAGCAGCCAAGATTTGGTGCTAGCGGGCCACAATGAGCAGTTCTTC
CDR3 protein: CASSQDLVLAGHNEQFF

D gene: .
V gene: TRBV6-1
clone size: .
J gene: TRBJ1-2
CDR3 DNA: TGTGCCAGCAGTGAAGGGGGAGGGAAGTATGGCTACACCTTC
CDR3 protein: CASSEGGGKYGYTF

D gene: TRBD1
V gene: TRBV7-9
clone size: .
J gene: TRBJ1-5
CDR3 DNA: TGTGCCAGCAGCCCAGGGGACAGGCCCCTGCATTTT
CDR3 protein: CASSPGDRPLHF

D gene: TRBD1
V gene: TRBV18
clone size: .
J gene: TRBJ1-3
CDR3 DNA: TGTGCCAGCTCACTTCGGACAGGGAATAGCGCTGGAAACACCATATATTTT
CDR3 protein: CASSLRTGNSAGNTIYF

D gene: .
V gene: TRBV5-6
clone size: .
J gene: TRBJ2-7
CDR3 DNA: TGTGCCAGCAGCTCGACGACAGAACCCTACGAGCAGTACTTC
CDR3 protein: CASSSTTEPYEQYF

D gene: TRBD1
V gene: TRBV11-3
clone size: .
J gene: TRBJ2-1
CDR3 DNA: TGTGCCAGCAGCTTCGGACAGGGAAACAATGAGCAGTTCTTC
CDR3 protein: CASSFGQGNNEQFF

D gene: .
V gene: TRBV14
clone size: .
J gene: TRBJ2-1
CDR3 DNA: TGTGCCAGCAGCCCGGGGGTTTCCTACAATGAGCAGTTCTTC
CDR3 protein: CASSPGVSYNEQFF

D gene: .
V gene: TRBV24-1
clone size: .
J gene: TRBJ2-5
CDR3 DNA: TGTGCCACCATTAGGCCGCACCCGTACCAAGAGACCCAGTACTTC
CDR3 protein: CATIRPHPYQETQYF

D gene: .
V gene: TRBV9
clone size: .
J gene: TRBJ2-3
CDR3 DNA: TGTGCCAGCAGCGGGGATTCAGATACGCAGTATTTT
CDR3 protein: CASSGDSDTQYF

D gene: TRBD2
V gene: TRBV7-2
clone size: .
J gene: TRBJ2-3
CDR3 DNA: TGTGCCAGCAGCTTTCTAGCGGGGCACACCACAGATACGCAGTATTTT
CDR3 protein: CASSFLAGHTTDTQYF

D gene: .
V gene: TRBV5-4
clone size: .
J gene: TRBJ1-6
CDR3 DNA: TGTGCCAGCAGCTTACGTCAGGGCGTTAATTCACCCCTCCACTTT
CDR3 protein: CASSLRQGVNSPLHF

D gene: .
V gene: TRBV2
clone size: .
J gene: TRBJ2-3
CDR3 DNA: TGTGCCAGCAGTGAAAGTATTGGAGGGTCTAGCACAGATACGCAGTATTTT
CDR3 protein: CASSESIGGSSTDTQYF

D gene: TRBD2
V gene: TRBV30
clone size: few
J gene: TRBJ2-2
CDR3 DNA: TGTGCCTGGAAGCGGGAGGCGAACACCGGGGAGCTGTTTTTT
CDR3 protein: CAWKREANTGELFF

D gene: .
V gene: TRBV19
clone size: once
J gene: TRBJ1-1
CDR3 DNA: TGTGTGGTGAGGGATGGGGGCACTGAAGCTTTCTTT
CDR3 protein: CVVRDGGTEAFF

D gene: .
V gene: TRBV6-5
clone size: medium-sized
J gene: TRBJ2-1
CDR3 DNA: TGTGCCAGCAGTTACCAGGGCGGTGACTACAATGAGCAGTTCTTC
CDR3 protein: CASSYQGGDYNEQFF

D gene: .
V gene: TRBV20-1
clone size: .
J gene: TRBJ1-1
CDR3 DNA: TGCAGTGCTAGTTGGGGCCCGGGGACTGAAGCTTTCTTT
CDR3 protein: CSASWGPGTEAFF

D gene: .
V gene: TRBV5-1
clone size: once
J gene: TRBJ2-1
CDR3 DNA: TGCGCCAGCAGCTTGGGTATCCCTAGCTCCTACAATGAGCAGTTCTTC
CDR3 protein: CASSLGIPSSYNEQFF

D gene: TRBD1
V gene: TRBV24-1
clone size: .
J gene: TRBJ2-1
CDR3 DNA: TGTGCCACCAGTGACTCGACAGGGAAGGTAAATGAGCAGTTCTTC
CDR3 protein: CATSDSTGKVNEQFF

D gene: TRBD2
V gene: TRBV5-1
clone size: .
J gene: TRBJ2-5
CDR3 DNA: TGCGCCAGCAGGCGGGACTATAGAGAGACCCAGTACTTC
CDR3 protein: CASRRDYRETQYF

D gene: TRBD1
V gene: TRBV30
clone size: .
J gene: TRBJ2-5
CDR3 DNA: TGTGCCTGGAGTGTAAACAGGGGGCGTATGGGGCCCGGTCCGATACCGGCAGAGACCCAGTACTTC
CDR3 protein: CAWSVNRGRMGPGPIPAETQYF

D gene: TRBD1
V gene: TRBV7-9
clone size: few
J gene: TRBJ1-2
CDR3 DNA: TGTGCCAGCAGCTCCGACAGGGCCTCTCCCTATGGCTACACCTTC
CDR3 protein: CASSSDRASPYGYTF

D gene: .
V gene: TRBV6-6
clone size: .
J gene: TRBJ1-4
CDR3 DNA: TGTGCCAGCAGTGCCCCCGAAGGCGGGGGAGTCGGAAAACTGTTTTTT
CDR3 protein: CASSAPEGGGVGKLFF

D gene: .
V gene: TRBV18
clone size: .
J gene: TRBJ2-7
CDR3 DNA: TGTGCCAGCTCACCTACAGGCCCCGGGACCCTCTACGAGCAGTACTTC
CDR3 protein: CASSPTGPGTLYEQYF

D gene: .
V gene: TRBV2
clone size: .
J gene: TRBJ1-6
CDR3 DNA: TGTGCCAGCAGTGAGTGGCAGACACCCCTCCACTTT
CDR3 protein: CASSEWQTPLHF

D gene: TRBD2
V gene: TRBV9
clone size: .
J gene: TRBJ2-3
CDR3 DNA: TGTGCCAGCAGCTTCACTAGCGGGGGAATGTCTACGCAGTATTTT
CDR3 protein: CASSFTSGGMSTQYF

D gene: .
V gene: TRBV3-1/TRBV3-2
clone size: .
J gene: TRBJ2-5
CDR3 DNA: TGTGCCAGCAGCCCCCCCCGGGCAGGGCGAGAGACCCAGTACTTC
CDR3 protein: CASSPPRAGRETQYF

D gene: .
V gene: TRBV7-9
clone size: .
J gene: TRBJ1-4
CDR3 DNA: TGTGCCAGCAGCTTAGGCAGCTATAATGAAAAACTGTTTTTT
CDR3 protein: CASSLGSYNEKLFF

D gene: .
V gene: TRBV19
clone size: .
J gene: TRBJ1-5
CDR3 DNA: TGTGCCAGTACCGAGGACACGCTCTATAGCAATCAGCCCCAGCATTTT
CDR3 protein: CASTEDTLYSNQPQHF